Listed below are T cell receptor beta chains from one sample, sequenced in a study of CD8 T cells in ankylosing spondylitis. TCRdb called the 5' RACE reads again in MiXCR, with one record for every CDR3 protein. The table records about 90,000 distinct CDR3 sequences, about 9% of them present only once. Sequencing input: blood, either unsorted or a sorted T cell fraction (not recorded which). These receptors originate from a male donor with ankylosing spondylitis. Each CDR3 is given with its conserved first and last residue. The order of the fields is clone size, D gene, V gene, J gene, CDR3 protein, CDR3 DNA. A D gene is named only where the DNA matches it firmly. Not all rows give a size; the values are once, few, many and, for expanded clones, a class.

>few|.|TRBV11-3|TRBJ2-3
CASSLASSTDTQYF
TGTGCCAGCAGCTTAGCGAGTAGCACAGATACGCAGTATTTT
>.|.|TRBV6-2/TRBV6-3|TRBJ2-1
CASSSPVTQPRTGGEQFF
TGTGCCAGCAGTTCCCCCGTTACGCAACCCAGAACTGGTGGTGAGCAGTTCTTC
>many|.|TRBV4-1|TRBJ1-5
CASSPVGGLGNQPQHF
TGCGCCAGCAGTCCTGTCGGCGGACTAGGGAATCAGCCCCAGCATTTT
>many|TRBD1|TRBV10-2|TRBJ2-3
CASGGQGVTDTQYF
TGCGCCAGCGGGGGACAGGGGGTAACAGATACGCAGTATTTT
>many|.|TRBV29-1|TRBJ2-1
CSVYNEQFF
TGCAGCGTCTACAATGAGCAGTTCTTC
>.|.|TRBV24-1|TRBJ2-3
CATSEWDDRGDTQYF
TGTGCCACCAGTGAGTGGGACGACCGGGGAGATACGCAGTATTTT
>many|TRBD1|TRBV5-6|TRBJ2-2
CASSLADRGLFF
TGTGCCAGCAGCTTGGCCGACAGGGGGCTGTTTTTT
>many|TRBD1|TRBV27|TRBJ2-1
CASRYGQGNEQFF
TGTGCCAGCAGGTACGGACAGGGTAATGAGCAGTTCTTC
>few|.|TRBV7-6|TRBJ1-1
CASSSIGVSEAFF
TGTGCCAGCAGCTCTATAGGGGTCTCTGAAGCTTTCTTT
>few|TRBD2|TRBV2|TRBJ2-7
CASRIASGSGYEQYF
TGTGCCAGCAGGATAGCTAGCGGGAGCGGATACGAGCAGTACTTC
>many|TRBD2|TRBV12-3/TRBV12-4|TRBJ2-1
CASSETSGLNNEQFF
TGTGCCAGCAGTGAGACTAGCGGGCTAAACAATGAGCAGTTCTTC
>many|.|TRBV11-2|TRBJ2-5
CASSLPWKETQYF
TGTGCCAGCAGCTTACCCTGGAAAGAGACCCAGTACTTC
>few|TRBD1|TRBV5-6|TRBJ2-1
CASSRQGPSSYNEQFF
TGTGCCAGCAGCAGACAGGGGCCCAGCTCCTACAATGAGCAGTTCTTC
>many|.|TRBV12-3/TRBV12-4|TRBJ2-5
CASSHSGSSQETQYF
TGTGCCAGCAGTCATAGCGGTTCGAGCCAAGAGACCCAGTACTTC
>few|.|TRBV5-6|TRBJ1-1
CASNSLNTEAFF
TGTGCCAGCAACAGTTTGAACACTGAAGCTTTCTTT
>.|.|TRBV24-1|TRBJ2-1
CATSRGRTDFNEQFF
TGTGCCACCAGCCGAGGACGTACAGACTTCAATGAGCAGTTCTTC
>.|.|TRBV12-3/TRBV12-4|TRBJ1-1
CASSFDSTEAFF
TGTGCCAGCAGTTTTGACAGCACTGAAGCTTTCTTT
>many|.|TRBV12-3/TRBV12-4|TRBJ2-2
CASSLAGQGAGELFF
TGTGCCAGCAGTTTAGCAGGGCAGGGAGCCGGGGAGCTGTTTTTT
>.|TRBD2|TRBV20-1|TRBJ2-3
CSARDHREDTDTQYF
TGCAGTGCTAGAGATCACCGGGAGGACACAGATACGCAGTATTTT
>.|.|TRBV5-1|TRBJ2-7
CASSYTSSYEQYF
TGCGCCAGCAGCTACACTAGCTCCTACGAGCAGTACTTC
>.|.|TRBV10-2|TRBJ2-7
CASNSQDEPNEQYF
TGCGCCAGCAATTCGCAGGATGAACCGAATGAGCAGTACTTC